The 15 T cell receptor beta chains below all came from one sample that was sequenced in a study of spatial heterogeneity in lung cancer. TCRdb redid the calling of the 5' RACE reads with MiXCR, one entry per CDR3 protein. The table has around 95,000 distinct CDR3 sequences, 4.4% seen once. Overall study findings and caveats: Tumor mutation count correlated with how many alpha and beta TCRs expanded intratumorally.

Time point of the sample: sample taken at primary tumor resection. These receptors have no known antigen. The specimen comprised lung tumor tissue, sampled at surgery. Every receptor here comes from a male donor with early-stage non-small cell lung cancer.

This clonotype was detected ten times or more. The genes are TRBV6-5 and TRBJ1-2, with D unclear. Germline loops: CDR1 MNHEY, CDR2 SVGAGI. CDR3 length equals 12 residues. Trimming shortened V by 5 bases and J by 5 bases, and 9 bases separated the two germline ends. The CDR3 sequence is CASSPRRYGYTF. In DNA form, the CDR3 reads TGTGCCAGCAGTCCTAGGAGATATGGCTACACCTTC.

This clonotype came up many times. The rearrangement links TRBV7-9 to TRBJ1-6, with D possibly TRBD1 on 5 matching bases. V was pared by 0 bases and J by 7 bases, with 16 bases between. The CDR3 consists of 17 residues. The V gene's germline CDR1 is SEHNR and CDR2 FQNEAQ (reference sequence). CDR3: CASSLAVRGFLNSPLHF. The CDR3 DNA sequence: TGTGCCAGCAGCTTAGCCGTACGGGGGTTTTTAAATTCACCCCTCCACTTT.

Ten or more counts support this clonotype. The CDR3: CASSLGAMNTGELFF. DNA of the CDR3: TGTGCCAGCAGTTTGGGCGCCATGAACACCGGGGAGCTGTTTTTT. The V and J genes are TRBV12-3 or TRBV12-4 and TRBJ2-2; D gene unclear. V was shortened by 3 bases and J by 1 base, with 9 bases between the two germline ends. The CDR3 is 15 residues long.

This clonotype was seen repeatedly, ten times or more. The rearrangement joins TRBV11-2 to TRBJ2-3, with TRBD1 matching over 7 bases. Germline-derived CDR1 and CDR2 are SGHAT and FQNNGV. CDR3 size: 14 residues. V was clipped by 7 bases and J by 0 bases; unmatched bases: 4. The CDR3 nucleotides read TGTGCCAGCAAGGGACAGACTAGCACAGATACGCAGTATTTT. This gives the protein CASKGQTSTDTQYF.

This clonotype was observed many times. The rearrangement joins TRBV20-1 to TRBJ2-7; 9 nucleotides align to TRBD2. The CDR3 covers 17 residues. The germline V gene encodes CDR1 DFQATT and CDR2 SNEGSKA (reference sequence). Trimming took 2 bases from V and 3 from J; bases not matched to a gene: 14. The CDR3 sequence: CSARIAGVRHLRYEQYF. For the CDR3, the DNA is TGCAGTGCTAGAATAGCGGGAGTTCGTCATCTCCGCTACGAGCAGTACTTC.

The CDR3 DNA is TGTGCCAGCAACCCGGGACAGGTGCAAGAGACCCAGTACTTC. This gives the protein CASNPGQVQETQYF. The V gene is TRBV7-9, the J gene TRBJ2-5, with 8 bases aligning to TRBD1. This CDR3 contains 14 residues. V lost 7 bases, J lost 2 bases, and 6 bases stayed unmatched. Germline CDR1 reads SEHNR; CDR2 reads FQNEAQ (reference sequence). Full variable domain (rest looked up from reference TRBV7-9 and TRBJ2-5): DTGVSQNPRHKITKRGQNVTFRCDPISEHNRLYWYRQTLGQGPEFLTYFQNEAQLEKSRLLSDRFSAERPKGSFSTLEIQRTEQGDSAMYLCASNPGQVQETQYFGPGTRLLVL.

This clonotype was recorded many times. The chain is built from TRBV28 and TRBJ2-2; no firm D call. The V and J ends lost 7 bases and 4 bases respectively, with 13 bases between them. Per the germline V gene, CDR1 is MDHEN and CDR2 is SYDVKM. The CDR3 length is 14 residues. CDR3 DNA sequence: TGTGCCAGCAATCTCGTCCCCCTCACCGGGGAGCTGTTTTTT. Encoded protein: CASNLVPLTGELFF.

This sequence joins TRBV27 and TRBJ2-5; 8 bases match TRBD2. The trim removed 5 bases at V and 5 bases at J, leaving 13 bases unmatched. CDR1 is MNHEY, CDR2 SMNVEV, per germline (reference sequence). The CDR3 is 16 amino acids. The CDR3 is CASSRIPAGAGETQYF. The CDR3 nucleotides are TGTGCCAGCAGTCGAATCCCAGCGGGAGCCGGGGAGACCCAGTACTTC.

This clonotype was seen ten or more times. The chain is built from TRBV5-1 and TRBJ2-3, with 12 positions matching TRBD2. V dropped 4 bases and J dropped 5; count of bases not matched to a gene: 2. Looked up from germline, CDR1 is SGHRS and CDR2 is YFSETQ. The CDR3 has 14 amino acids. DNA of the CDR3: TGCGCCAGCAGCCAACTAGCGGGAGGAGATACGCAGTATTTT. Translated: CASSQLAGGDTQYF.

The rearrangement joins TRBV20-1 to TRBJ2-3, with 10 bases lining up with TRBD1. Trimming cost V 3 bases and J 6 bases; bases outside gene matches: 6. The V gene's germline CDR1 is DFQATT and CDR2 SNEGSKA (reference sequence). The CDR3 sequence is 14 residues long. DNA of the CDR3: TGCAGTGCTAGGGACAGGGGGTTTACTGATACGCAGTATTTT. Translating gives CSARDRGFTDTQYF.

In its sample, this clonotype was seen many times. The rearrangement uses TRBV7-9 and TRBJ2-3; no clear D gene. V was trimmed by 3 bases and J by 5 bases, leaving 9 bases between them. Germline CDR1 is SEHNR and CDR2 is FQNEAQ (reference sequence). The CDR3 is 13 amino acids. CDR3 residues: CASSFLTGDTQYF. CDR3 DNA: TGTGCCAGCAGCTTCTTAACCGGAGATACGCAGTATTTT.

CDR3 amino acids: CASSQDSRGHQPQHF. Written as DNA, the CDR3 is TGCGCCAGCAGCCAAGATTCGCGGGGGCATCAGCCCCAGCATTTT. The rearrangement links TRBV4-1 to TRBJ1-5; D may be TRBD1 (6 bases). Germline lookup yields CDR1 MGHRA and CDR2 YSYEKL. The CDR3 is made up of 15 amino acids. The V end lost 0 bases, the J end lost 5 bases, and 11 bases lay between the germline ends.

The CDR3 DNA reads TGTGCCAGCAGTGACAGGATGAACACTGAAGCTTTCTTT. Translated, it gives CASSDRMNTEAFF. The chain carries TRBV6-1 and TRBJ1-1; D gene unclear. V lost 3 bases to trimming and J lost 0 bases, with 5 bases between them. Germline CDR1 reads MNHNS; CDR2 reads SASEGT. The CDR3 sequence is 13 residues long.

The chain is built from TRBV28 and TRBJ2-7; tentative D call: TRBD1 (5 bases). Germline V gene data show CDR1 as MDHEN and CDR2 as SYDVKM. Trimming left V 3 bases short and J 2 bases short, with 23 bases between. The CDR3 has 18 amino acids. The CDR3 protein is CASSFGFKSLRDTYEQYF. CDR3 bases: TGTGCCAGCAGTTTCGGCTTTAAGTCCCTCAGGGATACCTACGAGCAGTACTTC. Full variable domain (outside the CDR3, taken from reference TRBV28 and TRBJ2-7): DVKVTQSSRYLVKRTGEKVFLECVQDMDHENMFWYRQDPGLGLRLIYFSYDVKMKEKGDIPEGYSVSREKKERFSLILESASTNQTSMYLCASSFGFKSLRDTYEQYFGPGTRLTVT.

The table lists this clonotype with many counts. This chain joins TRBV27 and TRBJ2-4, with TRBD1 identical over 10 bases. Trimming took 6 bases from V and 1 from J; bases not matched to a gene: 3. Germline CDR1 MNHEY, CDR2 SMNVEV (reference sequence). The CDR3 covers 15 residues. CDR3 protein: CASRKGQGAKNIQYF. The CDR3 nucleotides are TGTGCCAGCAGAAAGGGACAGGGGGCCAAAAACATTCAGTACTTC.